One and the same sample provided the 13 T cell receptor beta chains below, sequenced in a study of shared clonotypes between healthy human individuals. Sequenced by immunoSEQ multiplex PCR; TCRdb stores in-frame clones only, minus some. The sample contains some 1,600,000 clones, 95% to 99% of which appear only once. The material sequenced was naive CD4+ T cells sorted from blood. Subset reported: CD45RA+ positively selected. The receptors come from a man aged 25-45 years in good health.

This sequence joins TRBV9 and TRBJ2-7, with a weak D call TRBD1 (6 bases). V was shortened by 0 bases and J by 6 bases, with 10 bases between the two germline ends. Per germline, CDR1 SGDLS and CDR2 YYNGEE. The CDR3 contains 13 residues. The CDR3: CASSVAGAAEQYF. CDR3 DNA: TGTGCCAGCAGCGTAGCAGGGGCGGCCGAGCAGTACTTC.

V is TRBV7-3 and J is TRBJ1-4, with TRBD1 identical over 8 bases. Germline V gene lookup returns CDR1 SGHTA and CDR2 FQGTGA. J gave up 0 bases and V 3 bases, and 9 bases lay outside the gene matches. The CDR3 length is 18 residues. The CDR3 nucleotides are TGTGCCAGCAGCTTTCAGGGGGCTCCGGTTGCAACTAATGAAAAACTGTTTTTT. It translates to CASSFQGAPVATNEKLFF.

The chain employs TRBV7-9 and TRBJ1-1; weak D call: TRBD1 (5 bases). Germline CDR1 SEHNR, CDR2 FQNEAQ (reference sequence). Trimming took off 2 bases at V and 5 bases at J, with 9 bases between the two ends. The CDR3 runs to 13 residues. The chain's CDR3 is CASSLNTGTEAFF. The CDR3 bases are TGTGCCAGCAGCTTAAACACAGGAACTGAAGCTTTCTTT.

CDR3 coding DNA: TGTGCCAGCAGGGAAAGGACAGGGGATAATCAGCCCCAGCATTTT. It is translated as CASRERTGDNQPQHF. The rearrangement uses TRBV2 and TRBJ1-5, with 9 positions matching TRBD1. The CDR3 is 15 amino acids. The V and J ends lost 6 bases and 4 bases, in that order; junction bases with no gene match: 7. Germline V gene sequence: CDR1 SNHLY, CDR2 FYNNEI.

This chain uses TRBV11-2 with TRBJ2-2, with TRBD2 identical over 10 bases. The trim removed 1 base at V and 5 bases at J, leaving 4 bases unmatched. Germline V CDR1 and CDR2: SGHAT, FQNNGV. The CDR3 loop spans 16 amino acids. The CDR3 DNA is TGTGCCAGCAGCTTAGCTTTAGCGGGAGGAACCGGGGAGCTGTTTTTT. It translates to CASSLALAGGTGELFF.

Worth noting for this clone: The sample holds other DNA sequences that translate to the same CDR3. The chain has TRBV18 and TRBJ2-3; D is perhaps TRBD1 (6 bases). The CDR3 totals 15 residues. Trimming took off 1 base at V and 0 bases at J, with 8 bases between the two ends. The germline V gene has CDR1 KGHSH and CDR2 LQKENI. For the CDR3, the DNA is TGTGCCAGCTCACCACAGCAGGGGAGCACAGATACGCAGTATTTT. Its protein is CASSPQQGSTDTQYF.

V usage is TRBV5-1 and J usage is TRBJ2-3, with 9 bases identical to TRBD1. The CDR3 is 18 residues long. In germline, CDR1 is SGHRS, CDR2 YFSETQ. V lost 3 bases to trimming and J lost 0 bases; unmatched junction nucleotides: 11. This CDR3 reads CASSSDPPGQGSTDTQYF. The CDR3 nucleotides read TGCGCCAGCAGCTCAGACCCCCCAGGACAGGGGAGCACAGATACGCAGTATTTT. Complete variable domain (other parts from reference TRBV5-1 and TRBJ2-3): KAGVTQTPRYLIKTRGQQVTLSCSPISGHRSVSWYQQTPGQGLQFLFEYFSETQRNKGNFPGRFSGRQFSNSRSEMNVSTLELGDSALYLCASSSDPPGQGSTDTQYFGPGTRLTVL.

The genes are TRBV4-3 and TRBJ2-7; 12 bases are shared with TRBD1. CDR1 LGHNA and CDR2 YSLEER come from the germline V gene. V lost 4 bases, J lost 3 bases, and 4 bases stayed unmatched. The CDR3 has 15 amino acids. The CDR3 sequence: CASSPGTGGFYEQYF. DNA for the CDR3: TGCGCCAGCAGCCCTGGGACAGGGGGCTTCTACGAGCAGTACTTC.

The chain combines TRBV6-1 with TRBJ2-7; D is perhaps TRBD1 (6 bases). Trimming removed 4 bases at V and 0 bases at J, with 13 bases between. This CDR3 region has 15 residues. Germline V gene sequence: CDR1 MNHNS, CDR2 SASEGT. DNA of the CDR3: TGTGCCAGCAGTGCTGACAGGTTGAGCTCCTACGAGCAGTACTTC. It specifies CASSADRLSSYEQYF.

This rearrangement joins TRBV10-2 to TRBJ1-2, with D hard to call. The V end lost 2 bases, the J end lost 4 bases, and 8 bases lay between the germline ends. Germline CDR1 reads WSHSY; CDR2 reads SAAADI. This CDR3 has 13 amino acids. CDR3 loop: CASSETALYGYTF. CDR3 nucleotide sequence: TGCGCCAGCAGTGAGACGGCACTCTATGGCTACACCTTC.

The V call is TRBV2, the J call TRBJ2-2; 7 bases fit TRBD1. The CDR3 loop spans 12 amino acids. J lost 6 bases, V lost 11 bases, and 6 bases had no gene match. Germline CDR1 is SNHLY and CDR2 is FYNNEI. The CDR3 protein is CAGQAGPGELFF. For the CDR3, the DNA is TGTGCCGGACAGGCAGGGCCCGGGGAGCTGTTTTTT.

The chain carries TRBV5-1 and TRBJ2-5, with no clear D. The CDR3 consists of 14 residues. V lost 4 bases and J lost 1, with 11 bases in between. Germline loops: CDR1 SGHRS, CDR2 YFSETQ. CDR3 loop: CASSPEPTQETQYF. CDR3 DNA: TGCGCCAGCAGCCCAGAGCCCACCCAAGAGACCCAGTACTTC. Complete variable domain (other parts from reference TRBV5-1 and TRBJ2-5): KAGVTQTPRYLIKTRGQQVTLSCSPISGHRSVSWYQQTPGQGLQFLFEYFSETQRNKGNFPGRFSGRQFSNSRSEMNVSTLELGDSALYLCASSPEPTQETQYFGPGTRLLVL.

The rearrangement uses TRBV18 and TRBJ1-3, with 7 bases fitting TRBD1. V shed 3 bases, J shed 0 bases, and the junction held 8 bases outside the gene matches. The CDR3 spans 17 residues. From germline, CDR1 is KGHSH and CDR2 LQKENI. The chain's CDR3 is CASSPIEGASSGNTIYF. The CDR3 nucleotides are TGTGCCAGCTCACCGATAGAGGGGGCCAGCTCTGGAAACACCATATATTTT.